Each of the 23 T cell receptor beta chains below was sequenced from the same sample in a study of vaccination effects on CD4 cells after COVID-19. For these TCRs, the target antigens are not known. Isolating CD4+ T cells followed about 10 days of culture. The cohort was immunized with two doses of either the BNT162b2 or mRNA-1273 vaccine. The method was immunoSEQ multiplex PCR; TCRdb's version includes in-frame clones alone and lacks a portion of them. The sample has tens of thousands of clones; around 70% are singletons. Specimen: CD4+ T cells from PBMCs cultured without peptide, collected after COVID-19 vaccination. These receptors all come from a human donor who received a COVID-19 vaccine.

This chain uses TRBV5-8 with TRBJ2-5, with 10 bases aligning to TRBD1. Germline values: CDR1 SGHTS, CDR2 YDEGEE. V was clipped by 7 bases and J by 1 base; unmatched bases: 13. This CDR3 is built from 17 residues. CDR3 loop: CASPSRPGQGVQETQYF. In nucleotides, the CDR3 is TGTGCCAGCCCCTCGAGGCCCGGACAGGGGGTCCAAGAGACCCAGTACTTC.

This chain's CDR3 is CATSRASRETQYF. The CDR3 nucleotides read TGTGCCACCAGTCGCGCATCAAGGGAGACCCAGTACTTC. V gene TRBV24-1 combines with J gene TRBJ2-5; D not certain. The germline V gene encodes CDR1 KGHDR and CDR2 SFDVKD. CDR3 length: 13 amino acids. V lost 6 bases and J 5 bases, leaving 12 bases between the germline ends.

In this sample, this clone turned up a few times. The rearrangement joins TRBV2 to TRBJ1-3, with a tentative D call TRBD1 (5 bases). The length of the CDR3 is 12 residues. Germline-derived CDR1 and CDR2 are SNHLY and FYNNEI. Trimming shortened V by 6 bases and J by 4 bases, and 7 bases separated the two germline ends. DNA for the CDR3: TGTGCCAGCAGGGGGCCAGGAAACACCATATATTTT. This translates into CASRGPGNTIYF.

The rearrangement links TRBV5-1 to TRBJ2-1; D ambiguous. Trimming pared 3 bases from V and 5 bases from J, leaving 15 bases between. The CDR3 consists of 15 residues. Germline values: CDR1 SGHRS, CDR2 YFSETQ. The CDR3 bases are TGCGCCAGCAGCTCGATAAGTTCCGACAACAATGAGCAGTTCTTC. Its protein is CASSSISSDNNEQFF.

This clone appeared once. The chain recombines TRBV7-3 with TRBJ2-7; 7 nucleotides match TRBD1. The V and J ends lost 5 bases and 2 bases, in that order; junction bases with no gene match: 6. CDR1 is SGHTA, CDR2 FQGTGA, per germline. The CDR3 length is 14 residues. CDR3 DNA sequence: TGTGCCAGCAGCCCCCGACAGGGACCCTACGAGCAGTACGTC. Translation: CASSPRQGPYEQYV.

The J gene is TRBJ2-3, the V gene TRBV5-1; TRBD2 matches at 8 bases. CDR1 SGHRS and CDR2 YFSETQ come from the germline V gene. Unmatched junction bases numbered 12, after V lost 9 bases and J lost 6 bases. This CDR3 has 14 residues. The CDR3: CATRLGGGGDTQYF. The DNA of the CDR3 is TGCGCCACCCGTCTCGGGGGGGGCGGGGATACGCAGTATTTT.

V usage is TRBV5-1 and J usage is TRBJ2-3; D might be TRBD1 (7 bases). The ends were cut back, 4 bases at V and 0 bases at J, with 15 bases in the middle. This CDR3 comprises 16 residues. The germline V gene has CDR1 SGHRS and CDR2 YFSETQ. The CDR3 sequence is CASSIGGGPSTDTQYF. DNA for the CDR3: TGCGCCAGCAGCATTGGAGGGGGCCCTAGCACAGATACGCAGTATTTT. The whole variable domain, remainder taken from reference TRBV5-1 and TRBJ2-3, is KAGVTQTPRYLIKTRGQQVTLSCSPISGHRSVSWYQQTPGQGLQFLFEYFSETQRNKGNFPGRFSGRQFSNSRSEMNVSTLELGDSALYLCASSIGGGPSTDTQYFGPGTRLTVL.

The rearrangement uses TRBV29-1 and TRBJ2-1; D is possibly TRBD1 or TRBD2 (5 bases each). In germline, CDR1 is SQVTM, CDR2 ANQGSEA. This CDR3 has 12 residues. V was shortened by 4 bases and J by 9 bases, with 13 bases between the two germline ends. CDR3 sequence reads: CSVGLGTGEQFF. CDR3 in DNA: TGCAGCGTTGGGTTAGGGACCGGTGAGCAGTTCTTC.

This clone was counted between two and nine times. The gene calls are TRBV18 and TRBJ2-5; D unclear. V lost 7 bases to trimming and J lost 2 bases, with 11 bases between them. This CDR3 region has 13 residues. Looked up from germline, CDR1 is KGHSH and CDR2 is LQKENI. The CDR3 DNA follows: TGTGCCAGCTTCGGAGCCCTACAAGAGACCCAGTACTTC. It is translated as CASFGALQETQYF.

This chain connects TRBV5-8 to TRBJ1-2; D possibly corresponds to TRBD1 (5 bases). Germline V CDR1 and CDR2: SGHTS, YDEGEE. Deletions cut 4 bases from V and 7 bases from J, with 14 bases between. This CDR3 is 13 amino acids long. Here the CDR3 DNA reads TGTGCCAGCAGCCCCAACCAGGGAGTTGGCTACACCTTC. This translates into CASSPNQGVGYTF. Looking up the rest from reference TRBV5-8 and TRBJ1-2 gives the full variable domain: EAGVTQSPTHLIKTRGQQATLRCSPISGHTSVYWYQQALGLGLQFLLWYDEGEERNRGNFPPRFSGRQFPNYSSELNVNALELEDSALYLCASSPNQGVGYTFGSGTRLTVV.

CDR3 sequence: CASSDYSAENEQFF. CDR3 in DNA: TGTGCCAGCAGTGATTACTCCGCGGAGAATGAGCAGTTCTTC. The rearrangement links TRBV6-6 to TRBJ2-1; D remains unclear. CDR1 is MNHNY, CDR2 SVGAGI, per germline (reference sequence). The CDR3 totals 14 residues. Between the trimmed V and J ends, which lost 5 bases and 7 bases, there was a span of 15 bases.

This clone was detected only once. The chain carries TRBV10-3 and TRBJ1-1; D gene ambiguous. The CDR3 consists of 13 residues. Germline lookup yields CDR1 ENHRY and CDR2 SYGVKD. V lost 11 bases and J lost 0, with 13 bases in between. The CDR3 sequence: CAARRGVNTEAFF. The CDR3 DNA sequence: TGTGCCGCACGCCGGGGAGTGAACACTGAAGCTTTCTTT.

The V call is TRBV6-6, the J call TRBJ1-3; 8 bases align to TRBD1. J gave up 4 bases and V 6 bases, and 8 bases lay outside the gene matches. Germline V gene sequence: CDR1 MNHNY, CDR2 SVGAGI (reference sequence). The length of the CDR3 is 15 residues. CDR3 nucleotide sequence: TGTGCCAGCAGAGGGGGACAGGTCGCCGGAAACACCATATATTTT. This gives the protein CASRGGQVAGNTIYF.

As DNA, the CDR3 is TGTGCCAGCTCACCAGGACTAGCGGGGACGTACAATGAGCAGTTCTTC. Its protein product is CASSPGLAGTYNEQFF. The J gene is TRBJ2-1, the V gene TRBV18; 12 bases agree with TRBD2. The CDR3 is 16 residues long. CDR1 KGHSH and CDR2 LQKENI come from the germline V gene. After removal of 2 bases from V and 4 bases from J, the junction contained 3 bases not matched to a gene. Looking up the rest from reference TRBV18 and TRBJ2-1 gives the full variable domain: NAGVMQNPRHLVRRRGQEARLRCSPMKGHSHVYWYRQLPEEGLKFMVYLQKENIIDESGMPKERFSAEFPKEGPSILRIQQVVRGDSAAYFCASSPGLAGTYNEQFFGPGTRLTVL.

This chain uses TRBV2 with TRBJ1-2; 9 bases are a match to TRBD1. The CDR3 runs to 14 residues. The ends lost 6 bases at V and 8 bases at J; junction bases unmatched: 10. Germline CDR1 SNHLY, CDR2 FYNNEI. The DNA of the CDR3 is TGTGCCAGCAGACGACCGGGACAGGGCTACGGCTACACCTTC. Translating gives CASRRPGQGYGYTF.

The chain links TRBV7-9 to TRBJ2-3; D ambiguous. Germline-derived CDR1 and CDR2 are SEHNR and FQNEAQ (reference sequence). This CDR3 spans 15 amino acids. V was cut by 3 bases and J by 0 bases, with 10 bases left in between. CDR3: CASSLGYPSTDTQYF. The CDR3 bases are TGTGCCAGCAGCTTGGGCTACCCTAGCACAGATACGCAGTATTTT.

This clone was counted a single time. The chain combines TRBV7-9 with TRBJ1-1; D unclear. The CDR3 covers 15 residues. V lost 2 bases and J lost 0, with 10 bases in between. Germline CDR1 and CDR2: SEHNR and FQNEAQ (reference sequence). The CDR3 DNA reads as TGTGCCAGCAGCTTATATGGGGAAATGAACACTGAAGCTTTCTTT. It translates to CASSLYGEMNTEAFF. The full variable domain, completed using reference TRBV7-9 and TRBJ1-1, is DTGVSQNPRHKITKRGQNVTFRCDPISEHNRLYWYRQTLGQGPEFLTYFQNEAQLEKSRLLSDRFSAERPKGSFSTLEIQRTEQGDSAMYLCASSLYGEMNTEAFFGQGTRLTVV.

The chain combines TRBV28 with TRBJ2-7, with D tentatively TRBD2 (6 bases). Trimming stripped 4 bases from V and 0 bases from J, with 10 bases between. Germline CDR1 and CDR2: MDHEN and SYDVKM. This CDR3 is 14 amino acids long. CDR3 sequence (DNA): TGTGCCAGCAGTTCCGGGACTGCCTCCTACGAGCAGTACGTC. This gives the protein CASSSGTASYEQYV.

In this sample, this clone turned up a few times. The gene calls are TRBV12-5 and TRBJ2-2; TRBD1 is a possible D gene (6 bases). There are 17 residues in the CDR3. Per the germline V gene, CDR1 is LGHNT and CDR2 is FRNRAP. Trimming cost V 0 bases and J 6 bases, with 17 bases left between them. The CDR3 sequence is CASGLVKGHGLAGELFF. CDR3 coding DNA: TGTGCTAGTGGTTTGGTAAAGGGACACGGACTCGCCGGGGAGCTGTTTTTT.

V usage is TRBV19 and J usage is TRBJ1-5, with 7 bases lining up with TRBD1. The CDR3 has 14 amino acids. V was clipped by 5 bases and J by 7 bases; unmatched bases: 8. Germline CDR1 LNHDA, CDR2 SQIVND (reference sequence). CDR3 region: CASSPTGARQPQHF. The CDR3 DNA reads TGTGCCAGTAGTCCCACAGGGGCTCGGCAGCCCCAGCATTTT.

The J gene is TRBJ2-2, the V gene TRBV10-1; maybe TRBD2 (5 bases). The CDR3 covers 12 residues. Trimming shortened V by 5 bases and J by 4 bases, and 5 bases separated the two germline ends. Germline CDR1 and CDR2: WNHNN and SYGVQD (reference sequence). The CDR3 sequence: CASSSGTGELFF. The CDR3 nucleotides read TGCGCCAGCAGTAGCGGCACCGGGGAGCTGTTTTTT.

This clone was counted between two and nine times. CDR3 DNA sequence: TGCGCCAGCAGCCCAGACCGAATACAGGGTACCTATGGCTACACCTTC. It encodes CASSPDRIQGTYGYTF. The V and J genes are TRBV4-3 and TRBJ1-2; a weak D match, TRBD1 (6 bases). CDR3 size: 16 residues. Germline V gives CDR1 LGHNA, CDR2 YSLEER. The V gene lost 4 bases and the J gene lost 4 bases, with 19 bases spanning the gap.

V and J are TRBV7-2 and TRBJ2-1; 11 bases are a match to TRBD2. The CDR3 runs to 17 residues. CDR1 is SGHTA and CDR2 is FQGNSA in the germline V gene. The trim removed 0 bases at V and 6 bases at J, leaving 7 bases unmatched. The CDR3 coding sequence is TGTGCCAGCAGCTTAGCGATCCCACTAGCGGGGGTCAATGAGCAGTTCTTC. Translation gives CASSLAIPLAGVNEQFF.